This TCR beta chain comes out of a study of cytomegalovirus exposure and HLA in healthy donors. This CDR3 spans 14 amino acids. V was clipped by 4 bases and J by 2 bases; unmatched bases: 2. From germline, CDR1 is SNHLY and CDR2 FYNNEI. By its share, this clone is medium-sized. PCR amplification relied on 60 Vbeta primers (plus 13 Jbeta primers). Using immunoSEQ multiplex PCR, the repertoire was profiled, and TCRdb retains in-frame clones only, with some absent. The repertoire consists of about 160,000 clones, with around 68% occurring once and the leading ten covering 2.8%. This sequence originates from a woman aged 40 to 49 in good health and CMV-seropositive. Sequencing was carried out using PBMCs. The rearrangement links TRBV2 to TRBJ1-3; 7 nucleotides align to TRBD1. This chain's CDR3 is CASSAGQAGNTIYF. The CDR3 coding sequence is TGTGCCAGCAGTGCCGGACAGGCTGGAAACACCATATATTTT. Full variable domain (remainder filled in from reference TRBV2 and TRBJ1-3): EPEVTQTPSHQVTQMGQEVILRCVPISNHLYFYWYRQILGQKVEFLVSFYNNEISEKSEIFDDQFSVERPDGSNFTLKIRSTKLEDSAMYFCASSAGQAGNTIYFGEGSWLTVV.